The 32 T cell receptor beta chains in this list originate from one sample, sequenced in a study of regulatory T cells in long-lasting Graves disease. Stated time point: persistent/refractory GD, antithyroid drugs over 5 years with positive TRAb. The TCR library was prepared using RNA isolated from PBMCs. HTBI primers from iRepertoire and Arm-PCR of CDR3 regions yielded the TCR beta libraries. TCRdb redid the calling of the multiplex PCR reads with MiXCR, one entry per CDR3 protein. The sample has roughly 450,000 distinct CDR3 sequences, less than 25% seen once. This specimen was peripheral blood mononuclear cells (PBMCs), taken when the disease was refractory, from a patient treated with antithyroid drugs. These receptors were collected from a female donor with Graves disease.

This clonotype was counted ten times or more. The gene calls are TRBV28 and TRBJ2-4; 11 nucleotides align to TRBD1. J lost 8 bases, V lost 6 bases, and 15 bases had no gene match. CDR3 size: 17 residues. Germline V gene sequence: CDR1 MDHEN, CDR2 SYDVKM. Here the CDR3 DNA reads TGTGCCAGCAGCTATAACCGAAGGACAGGGGGCATAGACATTCAGTACTTC. As protein: CASSYNRRTGGIDIQYF.

This clonotype was seen ten or more times. This chain links TRBV20-1 with TRBJ2-7; 8 bases fit TRBD2. From germline, CDR1 is DFQATT and CDR2 SNEGSKA (reference sequence). This CDR3 is built from 13 residues. V lost 3 bases to trimming and J lost 3 bases; unmatched junction nucleotides: 4. The CDR3 loop is CSASSGTYYEQYF. The CDR3 DNA follows: TGCAGTGCTAGTAGCGGGACGTACTACGAGCAGTACTTC.

Points on this clonotype: A much larger clonotype is one base distant, so this may be a read error. This chain links TRBV27 with TRBJ1-1; D ambiguous. This CDR3 is built from 14 residues. Germline assignment: CDR1 MNHEY and CDR2 SMNVEV (reference sequence). The CDR3 DNA is TGTGTCAGCAGTATACTACCAGGGAACACTGAAGCTTTCTTT. Translating it yields CVSSILPGNTEAFF.

V usage is TRBV6-1 and J usage is TRBJ1-1; the D is unclear. Deletions cut 6 bases from V and 4 bases from J, with 9 bases between. CDR1 is MNHNS, CDR2 SASEGT, per germline. The CDR3 length is 12 residues. The CDR3 sequence is CASRRFGTEAFF. The CDR3 nucleotides read TGTGCCAGCAGAAGGTTCGGCACTGAAGCTTTCTTT.

J is TRBJ2-1 and V is TRBV28; 9 bases line up with TRBD1. The J segment lost 8 bases and the V segment lost 5 bases, leaving 10 bases of the junction unmatched. The germline gives CDR1 MDHEN, CDR2 SYDVKM. This CDR3 has 15 residues. CDR3 sequence: CASSPTGTGIYEQFF. The CDR3 DNA is TGTGCCAGCAGTCCAACGGGGACAGGGATATATGAGCAGTTCTTC.

The V and J genes are TRBV7-9 and TRBJ2-7, with 13 bases matching TRBD2. J was trimmed by 0 bases and V by 5 bases; bases with no gene match: 10. The CDR3 runs to 18 residues. The germline gives CDR1 SEHNR, CDR2 FQNEAQ (reference sequence). This CDR3 is CASSNPGTSGIVSYEQYF. CDR3 nucleotide sequence: TGTGCCAGCAGCAATCCCGGGACTAGCGGGATTGTCTCCTACGAGCAGTACTTC.

The rearrangement uses TRBV24-1 and TRBJ2-3; 8 positions match TRBD2. Germline V CDR1 and CDR2: KGHDR, SFDVKD. Trimming took 3 bases from V and 1 from J; bases not matched to a gene: 8. The CDR3 runs 17 residues. The CDR3 loop reads CATSDPKAGVGTDTQYF. CDR3 DNA sequence: TGTGCCACCAGTGATCCAAAAGCGGGGGTGGGCACAGATACGCAGTATTTT.

In this sample, this clonotype turned up a few times. The chain links TRBV3-1 to TRBJ1-1; D is unresolved. The V end was cut by 1 base, the J end by 0 bases, with 6 bases between. The germline CDR1 and CDR2 sequences are LGHDT and YNNKEL (reference sequence). The CDR3 totals 14 residues. CDR3 loop: CASSQVDMNTEAFF. CDR3 nucleotide sequence: TGTGCCAGCAGCCAAGTGGATATGAACACTGAAGCTTTCTTT.

This clonotype appeared a few times. This chain uses TRBV4-1 with TRBJ2-5; D gene ambiguous. V lost 0 bases and J 1 base, leaving 12 bases between the germline ends. Germline V lookup: CDR1 MGHRA, CDR2 YSYEKL. The CDR3 contains 16 residues. The chain's CDR3 is CASSQEVQAFQETQYF. DNA for the CDR3: TGCGCCAGCAGCCAAGAGGTCCAGGCCTTCCAAGAGACCCAGTACTTC.

This clonotype was counted ten times or more. This chain joins TRBV3-1 and TRBJ2-7; D is uncertain. The CDR3 has 13 amino acids. V was clipped by 3 bases and J by 5 bases, with 11 bases between them. CDR1 LGHDT and CDR2 YNNKEL come from the germline V gene (reference sequence). In nucleotides, the CDR3 is TGTGCCAGCAGCCAGGTCTCTAGTAACGAGCAGTACTTC. As protein: CASSQVSSNEQYF.

This clonotype was counted at least ten times. The rearrangement uses TRBV28 and TRBJ2-7; the D gene could be TRBD1 or TRBD2 (5 bases each). The germline V gene encodes CDR1 MDHEN and CDR2 SYDVKM. The CDR3 length is 12 residues. V was trimmed by 5 bases and J by 6 bases, leaving 11 bases between them. This CDR3 is CASSTRDGEQYF. The CDR3 coding sequence is TGTGCCAGCAGTACAAGGGACGGCGAGCAGTACTTC.

A remark on this clonotype: Mismatch with germline at one junction end may stem from a read error. The genes are TRBV30 and TRBJ1-1; no clear D. Germline V gene sequence: CDR1 GTSNPN, CDR2 SVGIG (reference sequence). The CDR3 has 13 amino acids. The DNA of the CDR3 is TGTGCCTGGAGTGTAGAAGTGAACACTGGAGCTTTCTTT. Its protein is CAWSVEVNTGAFF.

This clonotype showed up many times. This chain joins TRBV11-2 and TRBJ1-4; no clear D. V dropped 2 bases and J dropped 4 bases, with 11 bases sitting between them. The CDR3 spans 15 residues. The germline V gene encodes CDR1 SGHAT and CDR2 FQNNGV. The CDR3 DNA reads TGTGCCAGCAGCTTAAGAATACAAGTTAATGAAAAACTGTTTTTT. This translates into CASSLRIQVNEKLFF. Drawing the rest from reference TRBV11-2 and TRBJ1-4, the complete variable domain is EAGVAQSPRYKIIEKRQSVAFWCNPISGHATLYWYQQILGQGPKLLIQFQNNGVVDDSQLPKDRFSAERLKGVDSTLKIQPAKLEDSAVYLCASSLRIQVNEKLFFGSGTQLSVL.

This clonotype was detected ten times or more. The chain carries TRBV3-1 and TRBJ2-5; unclear D gene. The CDR3 runs to 11 residues. Per germline, CDR1 LGHDT and CDR2 YNNKEL (reference sequence). V shed 1 base and J shed 4 bases, with 1 base lying between them. CDR3 DNA sequence: TGTGCCAGCAGCCAAGGAGAGACCCAGTACTTC. This sequence encodes CASSQGETQYF.

This clonotype appeared a single time. Here the CDR3 omits its conserved ending phenylalanine or tryptophan, so a read error is the likely source. The V gene is TRBV25-1, the J gene TRBJ2-7; D assignment may be TRBD1 or TRBD2 (5 bases each). Germline V gene lookup returns CDR1 MGHDK and CDR2 SYGVNS. The CDR3 contains 14 residues. V was cut by 3 bases and J by 0 bases, with 9 bases left in between. For the CDR3, the DNA is TGTGCCAGCAGTGATGGGGACGGCTCCTACGAGCAGTACTCC. Protein: CASSDGDGSYEQYS.

This clonotype appeared a few times. CDR3 amino acids: CASSPTVDRNTEAFF. The CDR3 DNA reads TGTGCCAGCAGCCCTACTGTAGACAGGAACACTGAAGCTTTCTTT. The rearrangement uses TRBV5-4 and TRBJ1-1, with a weak D call TRBD1 (5 bases). Germline loops: CDR1 SGHNT, CDR2 YYREEE (reference sequence). CDR3 length: 15 amino acids. The V gene lost 4 bases and the J gene lost 1 base, with 14 bases spanning the gap.

This clonotype turned up a few times. J is TRBJ2-1 and V is TRBV28; D is undetermined. The CDR3 runs 12 residues. Germline V CDR1 and CDR2: MDHEN, SYDVKM. The V end lost 6 bases, the J end lost 7 bases, and 10 bases lay between the germline ends. Written as DNA, the CDR3 is TGTGCCAGCAGCCCCCGCGAGAATGAGCAGTTCTTC. Amino acids: CASSPRENEQFF. Filled out from reference TRBV28 and TRBJ2-1, the complete variable domain reads DVKVTQSSRYLVKRTGEKVFLECVQDMDHENMFWYRQDPGLGLRLIYFSYDVKMKEKGDIPEGYSVSREKKERFSLILESASTNQTSMYLCASSPRENEQFFGPGTRLTVL.

On this clonotype: One junction end does not reproduce the germline sequence, and a read error may be involved. This chain uses TRBV27 with TRBJ1-5; maybe TRBD1 (5 bases). Germline values: CDR1 MNHEY, CDR2 SMNVEV (reference sequence). The CDR3 is 13 amino acids. DNA of the CDR3: TGTGCCAGCAGATCTCTAAGGGGACTTAAAGTGAGGTTT. It is translated as CASRSLRGLKVRF.

This clonotype has more than one count but fewer than ten. CDR3 in amino acids: CASSFRGRGEETQYF. CDR3 sequence (DNA): TGTGCCAGCAGCTTTCGGGGGCGCGGCGAAGAGACCCAGTACTTC. The chain recombines TRBV7-9 with TRBJ2-5; perhaps D is TRBD1 or TRBD2 (6 bases each). From germline, CDR1 is SEHNR and CDR2 FQNEAQ (reference sequence). Trimming took 3 bases from V and 3 from J, leaving 14 bases between them. CDR3 length equals 15 residues.

With respect to this clonotype: Mismatch with germline at one junction end may stem from a read error. This rearrangement joins TRBV28 to TRBJ1-1; no clear D gene. The germline gives CDR1 MDHEN, CDR2 SYDVKM. This CDR3 has 13 amino acids. CDR3 amino acids: CASSLLATYEALF. For the CDR3, the DNA is TGTGCCAGCAGTTTATTGGCGACGTATGAAGCTCTCTTT.

In its sample, this clonotype was seen many times. This chain uses TRBV6-1 with TRBJ2-5; TRBD1 agrees at 10 bases. V lost 5 bases, J lost 5 bases, and 8 bases stayed unmatched. There are 15 residues in the CDR3. Per germline, CDR1 MNHNS and CDR2 SASEGT. DNA for the CDR3: TGTGCCAGCAGTCACGACAGGGGGCCGAGCGAGACCCAGTACTTC. It is translated as CASSHDRGPSETQYF.

This clonotype appeared many times. V usage is TRBV28 and J usage is TRBJ2-5; TRBD1 matches 7 bases. Unmatched junction bases numbered 12, after V lost 6 bases and J lost 5 bases. The germline V gene has CDR1 MDHEN and CDR2 SYDVKM. This CDR3 region has 15 residues. The CDR3 region has the DNA TGTGCCAGCAGCCCTCAACAGGGGCGCAGGGAGACCCAGTACTTC. Translating it yields CASSPQQGRRETQYF.

This clonotype has more than one count but fewer than ten. The V call is TRBV6-1, the J call TRBJ1-2; no reliable D call. CDR3 size: 15 residues. The germline CDR1 and CDR2 sequences are MNHNS and SASEGT. V was shortened by 4 bases and J by 4 bases, with 16 bases between the two germline ends. CDR3 nucleotide sequence: TGTGCCAGCAGTGGGTACGCTAGTGGGATCTATGGCTACACCTTC. Encoded protein: CASSGYASGIYGYTF.

This clonotype has ten or more counts. The CDR3 bases are TGTGCCAGCAGTCCCGGACAGGGCCTAACCTACGAGCAGTACTTC. Translated: CASSPGQGLTYEQYF. The chain uses TRBV12-3 or TRBV12-4 and TRBJ2-7; 8 bases fit TRBD1. There are 15 residues in the CDR3. V shed 5 bases and J 2 bases; nucleotides not matched to a gene: 8.

The genes are TRBV5-5 and TRBJ1-4; D possibly corresponds to TRBD1 (6 bases). The V end lost 4 bases, the J end lost 7 bases, and 20 bases lay between the germline ends. Germline values: CDR1 SGHKS, CDR2 YYEKEE (reference sequence). This CDR3 is built from 16 residues. The CDR3 nucleotides read TGTGCCAGCAGCCAAGATGTTGGCAGGGGTTTTGAAAAACTGTTTTTT. Translation: CASSQDVGRGFEKLFF.

The chain recombines TRBV24-1 with TRBJ2-3; the D is unclear. Looked up from germline, CDR1 is KGHDR and CDR2 is SFDVKD. CDR3 length: 14 amino acids. The V end was cut by 4 bases, the J end by 7 bases, with 14 bases between. CDR3 DNA sequence: TGTGCCACCAGTGAGGCAGGCGCATCTCATACGCAGTATTTT. Translating it yields CATSEAGASHTQYF.

This clonotype was counted ten times or more. This rearrangement joins TRBV28 to TRBJ1-3, with no clear D. Per the germline V gene, CDR1 is MDHEN and CDR2 is SYDVKM. The germline V and J ends were trimmed by 4 bases and 0 bases, with 10 bases remaining between them. The CDR3 totals 15 residues. CDR3 sequence: CASSSFRDSGNTIYF. The CDR3, as DNA: TGTGCCAGCAGTTCCTTCCGGGACTCTGGAAACACCATATATTTT.

This clonotype has a handful of counts. The chain carries TRBV30 and TRBJ2-7; the match to TRBD2 covers 10 bases. This CDR3 has 14 amino acids. Germline CDR1 reads GTSNPN; CDR2 reads SVGIG (reference sequence). V dropped 4 bases and J dropped 3; count of bases not matched to a gene: 6. CDR3 in amino acids: CAWKRASGGYEQYF. CDR3 nucleotide sequence: TGTGCCTGGAAGAGGGCTAGCGGGGGCTACGAGCAGTACTTC.

This clonotype was observed many times. The chain recombines TRBV2 with TRBJ1-2; D is possibly TRBD1 (5 bases). CDR1 is SNHLY, CDR2 FYNNEI, per germline. There are 13 residues in the CDR3. The V and J ends lost 4 bases and 6 bases respectively, with 12 bases between them. The CDR3 loop is CASSVGPRDGYTF. CDR3 DNA: TGTGCCAGCAGTGTGGGACCGAGGGATGGCTACACCTTC.

In regard to this clonotype: An end of the junction differs from the germline gene, which may be a read error. The chain employs TRBV6-5 and TRBJ2-1, with 13 bases that match TRBD2. The germline gives CDR1 MNHEY, CDR2 SVGAGI. The CDR3 is made up of 17 amino acids. CDR3 residues: CASSLRGTSGVNNEQFF. The DNA of the CDR3 is TGTGCCAGCAGTTTACGGGGGACTAGCGGGGTTAACAATGAGCAATTCTTC.

This clonotype was detected ten times or more. This chain uses TRBV27 with TRBJ2-7, with 10 bases matching TRBD2. There are 16 residues in the CDR3. V trimming: 2 bases; J trimming: 0 bases; junction bases outside the gene matches: 4. The germline CDR1 and CDR2 sequences are MNHEY and SMNVEV (reference sequence). In nucleotides, the CDR3 is TGTGCCAGCAGTTTACGAGGACTAGCGGCCTCCTACGAGCAGTACTTC. It yields the protein CASSLRGLAASYEQYF.

The sample holds many counts of this clonotype. The genes are TRBV6-5 and TRBJ1-2; possible D gene TRBD1, 6 bases. V lost 0 bases, J lost 5 bases, and 19 bases lay in between. The germline V gene has CDR1 MNHEY and CDR2 SVGAGI. This CDR3 spans 17 amino acids. The chain's CDR3 is CASSYSPNQGLGYGYTF. CDR3 nucleotides: TGTGCCAGCAGTTACTCACCTAACCAGGGGCTAGGGTATGGCTACACCTTC.